This T cell receptor beta chain was identified in a study of blood T cell repertoires in COVID-19. Overall study: Nucleic acid was either cDNA or gDNA, and it came from T cells, B-cell-depleted T cells, or PBMCs.

As processed by the authors: Amplification from reference gene primers served as the basis for estimated nucleated cell counts. Data came from immunoSEQ multiplex PCR; TCRdb stores just in-frame clones and leaves some out. The V and J calls and clone size were taken over from that table, and D and trimming were inferred from the DNA. The sample holds around 250,000 clones, approximately 80% seen once. Germline CDR1 SGHRS, CDR2 YFSETQ. CDR3 length equals 17 residues. J was trimmed by 0 bases and V by 0 bases; bases with no gene match: 1. Sample: peripheral blood. The sequence was collected from a woman of 80 years or more with acute or convalescent COVID-19. This chain uses TRBV5-1 with TRBJ2-2, with 11 bases identical to TRBD2. CDR3 sequence reads: CASSLGGLAANTGELFF. CDR3 DNA sequence: TGCGCCAGCAGCTTGGGGGGACTAGCGGCGAACACCGGGGAGCTGTTTTTT.